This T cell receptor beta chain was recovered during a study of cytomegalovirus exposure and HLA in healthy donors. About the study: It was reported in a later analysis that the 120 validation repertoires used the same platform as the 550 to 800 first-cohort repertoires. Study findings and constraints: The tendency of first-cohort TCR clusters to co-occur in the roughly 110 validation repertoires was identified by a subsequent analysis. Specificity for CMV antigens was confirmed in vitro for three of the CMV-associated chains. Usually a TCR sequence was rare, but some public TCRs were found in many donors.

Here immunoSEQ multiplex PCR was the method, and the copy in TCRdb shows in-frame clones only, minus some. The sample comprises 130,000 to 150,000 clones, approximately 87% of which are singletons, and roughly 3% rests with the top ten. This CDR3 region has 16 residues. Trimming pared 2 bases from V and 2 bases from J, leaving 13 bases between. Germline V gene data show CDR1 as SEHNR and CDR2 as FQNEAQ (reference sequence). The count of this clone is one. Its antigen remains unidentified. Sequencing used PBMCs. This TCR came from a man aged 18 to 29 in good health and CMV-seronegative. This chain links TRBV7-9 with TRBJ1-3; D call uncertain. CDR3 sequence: CASSLLFGEPGNTIYF. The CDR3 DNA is TGTGCCAGCAGCTTATTGTTCGGGGAACCTGGAAACACCATATATTTT.